The 6 T cell receptor beta chains listed next were all sequenced from one sample in a study of Graves' ophthalmopathy and Graves' hyperthyroidism. The sequenced template was RNA, covering the TCR beta CDR3 region. The library came from an HTBI-primed first-round RT-PCR and a second-round multiplex PCR. Each CDR3 protein gets one entry after TCRdb re-called the multiplex PCR reads with MiXCR. Seen here are under 60,000 distinct CDR3 sequences, about half observed once, and the top ten hold over 3.5%. Sequenced sample: peripheral blood. The source of these receptors is an adult woman with Graves' ophthalmopathy.

Notes on this clonotype: At one of its ends the junction is not consistent with the germline gene, which may arise from a read error. The rearrangement uses TRBV7-2 and TRBJ2-5; 12 bases are shared with TRBD2. CDR3 length: 19 residues. Germline V gene data show CDR1 as SGHTA and CDR2 as FQGNSA. CDR3 sequence reads: CASSQDPGGGLAGQETQYF. CDR3 in DNA: TGCGCCAGCAGCCAAGATCCAGGGGGGGGACTAGCGGGCCAAGAGACCCAGTACTTC.

This sequence joins TRBV9 and TRBJ1-2; D unresolved. Germline assignment: CDR1 SGDLS and CDR2 YYNGEE. The CDR3 extends over 13 amino acids. Trimming stripped 0 bases from V and 1 base from J, with 4 bases between. In DNA, the CDR3 is TGTGCCAGCAGCGTAGGGAATAACTATGGCTACACCTTC. Its translation: CASSVGNNYGYTF. The full variable domain, in which reference TRBV9 and TRBJ1-2 provide the parts outside the CDR3, is DSGVTQTPKHLITATGQRVTLRCSPRSGDLSVYWYQQSLDQGLQFLIQYYNGEERAKGNILERFSAQQFPDLHSELNLSSLELGDSALYFCASSVGNNYGYTFGSGTRLTVV.

The chain links TRBV19 to TRBJ1-1, with no clear D. Germline V gene sequence: CDR1 LNHDA, CDR2 SQIVND (reference sequence). Trimming shortened V by 1 base and J by 0 bases, and 6 bases separated the two germline ends. The CDR3 is made up of 14 amino acids. CDR3 amino acids: CASSIGLVNTEAFF. CDR3 DNA: TGTGCCAGTAGTATAGGACTTGTGAACACTGAAGCTTTCTTT. The full variable domain, its missing parts supplied by reference TRBV19 and TRBJ1-1, is DGGITQSPKYLFRKEGQNVTLSCEQNLNHDAMYWYRQDPGQGLRLIYYSQIVNDFQKGDIAEGYSVSREKKESFPLTVTSAQKNPTAFYLCASSIGLVNTEAFFGQGTRLTVV.

A remark on this clonotype: A read error may be the cause here, since a much bigger clone is one base away. This chain connects TRBV20-1 to TRBJ2-1; D tentatively reads TRBD1 or TRBD2 (6 bases each). Germline CDR1 DFQATT, CDR2 SNEGSKA (reference sequence). The CDR3 has 16 amino acids. V shed 5 bases and J shed 8 bases, with 25 bases lying between them. The CDR3 region has the DNA TGCAGTGCTCCAAGACTAGGGGGAGTGGCAACGGATGAGCAGTTCTTC. Translating it yields CSAPRLGGVATDEQFF.

This clonotype was picked up many times. A much larger clone sits a single nucleotide away, making a read error possible. This chain joins TRBV12-3 or TRBV12-4 and TRBJ2-7; 7 bases line up with TRBD2. The CDR3 runs to 14 residues. V was pared by 3 bases and J by 2 bases, with 4 bases of the junction left unmatched. Written as DNA, the CDR3 is TGTGCCAGCAGTTTCCGGGGAGGGGCCTACGAGCAGTACTTC. Its translation is CASSFRGGAYEQYF.

This clonotype was counted at least ten times. This chain links TRBV9 with TRBJ2-3; the D is unclear. Germline V gene data show CDR1 as SGDLS and CDR2 as YYNGEE. The CDR3 covers 12 residues. V dropped 0 bases and J dropped 5 bases, with 4 bases sitting between them. CDR3: CASSVGKDTQYF. CDR3 sequence (DNA): TGTGCCAGCAGCGTAGGAAAAGATACGCAGTATTTT. Full variable domain (missing parts from reference TRBV9 and TRBJ2-3): DSGVTQTPKHLITATGQRVTLRCSPRSGDLSVYWYQQSLDQGLQFLIQYYNGEERAKGNILERFSAQQFPDLHSELNLSSLELGDSALYFCASSVGKDTQYFGPGTRLTVL.